These T cell receptor beta chains were read from a single sample in a study of regulatory and conventional T cells in RAG deficiency. Repertoires were generated with immunoSEQ multiplex PCR, while TCRdb's copy carries only in-frame clones and drops some. Of about 6,700 clones detected, around 80% appear once; the ten largest clones hold 10% to 15%. This sample also appeared in a second study, on regulatory T cells.

Sequencing used CD8+ T cells sorted from blood. These TCRs come from a human donor in good health. The CDR3 runs from the conserved cysteine through the conserved F or W. D genes are given only for firm matches. The size entry is marked missing in some rows and otherwise reads once, few, many or a size class.

.	TRBJ2-2	TRBV5-1	.	TGCGCCAGCAGCTTGGGGAGTACCGGGGAGCTGTTTTTT	CASSLGSTGELFF
few	TRBJ1-6	TRBV5-1	.	TGCGCCAGCAGCAAGTCCCCCCATAATTCACCCCTCCACTTT	CASSKSPHNSPLHF
.	TRBJ2-1	TRBV7-3	.	TGTGCCAGCAGTTCCGACGTCAGCTCCTACAATGAGCAGTTCTTC	CASSSDVSSYNEQFF
.	TRBJ1-2	TRBV5-4	.	TGTGCCAGCAGCTTTTCCCAGGCTATCTATGGCTACACCTTC	CASSFSQAIYGYTF
.	TRBJ2-6	TRBV5-1	.	TGCGCCAGCAGCTTAGGGGTTGGGTCTGGCGGGGCCAACGTCCTGACTTTC	CASSLGVGSGGANVLTF
.	TRBJ2-2	TRBV9	TRBD2	TGTGCCAGCAGCGTAGCGGGGGGGCCCACCGGGGAGCTGTTTTTT	CASSVAGGPTGELFF
.	TRBJ2-3	TRBV11-2	TRBD2	TGTGCCAGCAGCTTAGATAGCGGGGGCACAGATACGCAGTATTTT	CASSLDSGGTDTQYF
.	TRBJ1-5	TRBV7-9	.	TGTGCCAGCGGGGGGCTAAGCAATCAGCCCCAGCATTTT	CASGGLSNQPQHF
.	TRBJ1-6	TRBV28	.	TGTGCCAGCAGTTCCCGACAGATCTATAATTCACCCCTCCACTTT	CASSSRQIYNSPLHF
.	TRBJ1-1	TRBV6-5	.	TGTGCCAGCAGTCGGGGTTCTAACACTGAAGCTTTCTTT	CASSRGSNTEAFF
.	TRBJ2-2	TRBV10-1	.	TGCGCCAGCAGTGGGGCAATGAACACCGGGGAGCTGTTTTTT	CASSGAMNTGELFF
.	TRBJ2-7	TRBV6-5	.	TGTGCCAGCAGTTACTCGTTCGGGGAGGCGTCCTACGAGCAGTACTTC	CASSYSFGEASYEQYF
.	TRBJ1-6	TRBV28	TRBD1	TGTGCCAGCAGCTACGATCTTCCCGGGACAGGGCTTTCACCCCTCCACTTT	CASSYDLPGTGLSPLHF
.	TRBJ1-1	TRBV7-6	.	TGTGCCAGCAGCTTAGGGGGTGGGGGCAGAGCTGAAGCTTTCTTT	CASSLGGGGRAEAFF
.	TRBJ1-3	TRBV9	TRBD1	TGTGCCAGCAGCCACCGACAGGGAACGTTCGCTGGAAACACCATATATTTT	CASSHRQGTFAGNTIYF
few	TRBJ1-5	TRBV9	.	TGTGCCAGCAGCACCCCACAGGAAGCCTGGCAGCCCCAGCATTTT	CASSTPQEAWQPQHF
.	TRBJ1-2	TRBV5-4	.	TGTGCCAGCAGCTCCGAAGGGGCACTGGGCTACACCTTC	CASSSEGALGYTF
.	TRBJ2-7	TRBV7-9	.	TGTGCCAGCAGCTTAGCCAGGGGCGCCTCCTACGAGCAGTACTTC	CASSLARGASYEQYF
.	TRBJ2-7	TRBV10-3	TRBD2	TGTGCCATCAGTGACAGCGGGGGGGCCCTCGAGCAGTACTTC	CAISDSGGALEQYF
.	TRBJ2-7	TRBV7-3	.	TGTGCCAGCAGCCCCTCGGGGGCGTCCTACGAGCAGTACTTC	CASSPSGASYEQYF
.	TRBJ2-1	TRBV11-3	.	TGTGCCAGCAGCGCAAACAATGAGCAGTTCTTC	CASSANNEQFF
.	TRBJ2-7	TRBV5-4	TRBD1	TGTGCCAGCAGCCCCGGGACAGGGGGAGCCTACGAGCAGTACTTC	CASSPGTGGAYEQYF
.	TRBJ1-1	TRBV7-7	.	TGTGCTAGCAGCTTAGCTCAAAACACTGAAGCTTTCTTT	CASSLAQNTEAFF
few	TRBJ1-6	TRBV28	TRBD1	TGTGCCAGCAACATTATGACAGGGATGTTTTCACCCCTCCACTTT	CASNIMTGMFSPLHF
few	TRBJ2-7	TRBV11-2	.	TGTGCCAGCAGCTTAGACAGTGCCTACGAGCAGTACTTC	CASSLDSAYEQYF
.	TRBJ2-3	TRBV9	.	TGTGCCAGCAGCGCCTTAAGCACAGATACGCAGTATTTT	CASSALSTDTQYF
.	TRBJ1-2	TRBV6-6	.	TGTGCCAGCACCCAGGGGTTCTATGGCTACACCTTC	CASTQGFYGYTF
.	TRBJ1-2	TRBV10-3	.	TGTGCCATCAGTGGCGCTTCGGCCGCCGACGTCTATGGCTACACCTTC	CAISGASAADVYGYTF
few	TRBJ1-2	TRBV7-8	.	TGTGCCAGCAGCTTAGTCGGGCTGGGTGGCTACACCTTC	CASSLVGLGGYTF
.	TRBJ2-6	TRBV13	TRBD1	TGTGCCAGCAGCTCCCTTCAGGGGGCTGGGGCCAACGTCCTGACTTTC	CASSSLQGAGANVLTF
.	TRBJ1-1	TRBV14	TRBD1	TGTGCCAGCAGCCAAGATTGGGGGACAGGGAAGACTGAAGCTTTCTTT	CASSQDWGTGKTEAFF
.	TRBJ1-6	TRBV19	.	TGTGCCAGTAACGAGAGCAGGAGCTCCTATAATTCACCCCTCCACTTT	CASNESRSSYNSPLHF
.	TRBJ1-1	TRBV2	.	TGTGCCACAAGTGGCAGGGGTGGAACTGAAGCTTTCTTT	CATSGRGGTEAFF
.	TRBJ1-6	TRBV5-5	TRBD1	TGTGCCAGCAGCTGGGGGACAGGGGGTTCACCCCTCCACTTT	CASSWGTGGSPLHF
.	TRBJ2-2	TRBV12-5	.	TGTGCTAGTGGTTTGGTAGGACGCTCAAGAGGCGACACCGGGGAGCTGTTTTTT	CASGLVGRSRGDTGELFF
.	TRBJ2-3	TRBV7-3	TRBD2	TGTGCCAGCAGTAGCGGGGGGGGCACAGATACGCAGTATTTT	CASSSGGGTDTQYF
.	TRBJ1-4	TRBV9	.	TGTGCCAGCAGCGTAGGTCAGAGTAATGAAAAACTGTTTTTT	CASSVGQSNEKLFF
.	TRBJ2-5	TRBV19	TRBD1	TGTGCCAGTAGTATGACAGGGCAAGAGACCCAGTACTTC	CASSMTGQETQYF
once	TRBJ2-7	TRBV30	.	TGTGCCTGGAGTGTAGACAGGACGGGCGAGCAGTACTTC	CAWSVDRTGEQYF
.	TRBJ1-2	TRBV6-5	TRBD1	TGTGCCAGCAGTTCATCGGGACAGGGCCTGTGGGATGGCTACACCTTC	CASSSSGQGLWDGYTF
once	TRBJ2-7	TRBV7-6	.	TGTGCCAGCAGCTCGGGTGTCGAGCAGTACTTC	CASSSGVEQYF
.	TRBJ1-2	TRBV27	TRBD1	TGTGCCAGCAGTCGAACAGGGGCTTACTATGGCTACACCTTC	CASSRTGAYYGYTF
.	TRBJ1-1	TRBV5-4	.	TGTGCCAGCAGCCCGGCGGGGGTTAACACTGAAGCTTTCTTT	CASSPAGVNTEAFF
.	TRBJ1-1	TRBV7-2	.	TGTGCCAGCAGCTTCCTTTTATTTTCGCGGGAGGGGGGCACTGAAGCTTTCTTT	CASSFLLFSREGGTEAFF
once	TRBJ2-3	TRBV4-3	TRBD2	TGCGCCAGCAGCCAAGAGACTAGCGGGGGAACAGATACGCAGTATTTT	CASSQETSGGTDTQYF
.	TRBJ1-2	TRBV19	TRBD1	TGTGCCAGTAGTGGGACAGGGAATCCGCTGGGCTATGGCTACACCTTC	CASSGTGNPLGYGYTF
few	TRBJ2-7	TRBV13	.	TGTGCCAGCAGCTTAGGGCGGGAATCCGTAACCTACGAGCAGTACTTC	CASSLGRESVTYEQYF
.	TRBJ1-6	TRBV9	TRBD1	TGTGCCAGCAGCGGGCCACCGACAGGGATGGGGGCGTATAATTCACCCCTCCACTTT	CASSGPPTGMGAYNSPLHF
few	TRBJ1-5	TRBV6-4	.	TGTGCCAGCAGTGAGGGGAGCAATCAGCCCCAGCATTTT	CASSEGSNQPQHF